This T cell receptor (beta chain) was recovered during a study of cytomegalovirus exposure and HLA in healthy donors. The PCR contained 60 Vbeta and 13 Jbeta primers. Repertoires were generated with immunoSEQ multiplex PCR, while TCRdb's copy carries only in-frame clones and drops some. The data contain approximately 200,000 clones, 70% to 75% of them singletons. Sequencing was done on a sample of PBMCs. This clonotype was sampled from a woman aged 25-40 years in good health and CMV-seropositive.

DNA of the CDR3: TGCGCCAGCAGCTTGGGGACTAGCGGGGATAACACCGGGGAGCTGTTTTTT. Translation: CASSLGTSGDNTGELFF. The gene calls are TRBV5-1 and TRBJ2-2; 12 bases are a match to TRBD2. CDR3 length: 17 amino acids. Germline assignment: CDR1 SGHRS and CDR2 YFSETQ. The V and J ends lost 0 bases and 2 bases, in that order; junction bases with no gene match: 2. Full variable domain (rest looked up from reference TRBV5-1 and TRBJ2-2): KAGVTQTPRYLIKTRGQQVTLSCSPISGHRSVSWYQQTPGQGLQFLFEYFSETQRNKGNFPGRFSGRQFSNSRSEMNVSTLELGDSALYLCASSLGTSGDNTGELFFGEGSRLTVL.